This entry is about one TCR beta chain. The data were obtained in a study of T-cell memory formation after mild COVID-19. V was pared by 5 bases and J by 0 bases, with 11 bases between. This CDR3 comprises 15 residues. Looked up from germline, CDR1 is SGHTA and CDR2 is FQGNSA. Each CDR3 protein is one row after TCRdb ran MiXCR on the 5' RACE reads. The sample lists 350,000 or so distinct CDR3 sequences, 20% to 25% occurring once. The rearrangement uses TRBV7-2 and TRBJ1-5; no clear D. The clonotype originates from a man aged 18 to 30 who had mild COVID-19 (a few samples of this study predate the infection). Cell type and time point are not known. Material for sequencing was PBMCs or a T cell subset sorted from them (not recorded which). The DNA of the CDR3 is TGTGCCAGCAGCCCCGTTTGGGGTAGCAATCAGCCCCAGCATTTT. As protein: CASSPVWGSNQPQHF.